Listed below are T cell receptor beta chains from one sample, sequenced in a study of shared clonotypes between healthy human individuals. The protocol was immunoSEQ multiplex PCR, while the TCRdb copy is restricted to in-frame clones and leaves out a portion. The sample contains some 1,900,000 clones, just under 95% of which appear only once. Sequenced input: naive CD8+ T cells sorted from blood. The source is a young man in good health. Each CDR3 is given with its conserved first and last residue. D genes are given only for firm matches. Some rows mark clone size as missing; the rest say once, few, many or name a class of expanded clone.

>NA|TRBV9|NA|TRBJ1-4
TGTGCCAGCAGTCACGGGACGGGGACTAATGAAAAACTGTTTTTT
CASSHGTGTNEKLFF
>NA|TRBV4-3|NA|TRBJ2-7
TGCGCCAGCAGCCCCGCGGTCTCCTACGAGCAGTACTTC
CASSPAVSYEQYF
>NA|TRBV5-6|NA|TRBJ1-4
TGTGCCAGCAGCGGCGAACCGGGAAAACTGTTTTTT
CASSGEPGKLFF
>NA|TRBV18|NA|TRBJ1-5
TGTGCCAGCTCACCAGCCGAACCAATAGGCAGGCAGCCCCAGCATTTT
CASSPAEPIGRQPQHF
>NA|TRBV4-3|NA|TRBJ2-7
TGCGCCAGCAGCCAAGAGAGGGAGGAGCGGAACTACGAGCAGTACTTC
CASSQEREERNYEQYF
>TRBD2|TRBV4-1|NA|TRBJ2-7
TGCGCCAGCAGCCAACTCGCTAGCGGGAGCTTCGAGCAGTACTTC
CASSQLASGSFEQYF
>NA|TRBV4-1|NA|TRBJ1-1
TGCGCCAGCAACCTTAGGGAGGGATCGAACACTGAAGCTTTCTTT
CASNLREGSNTEAFF
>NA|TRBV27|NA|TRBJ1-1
TGTGCCAGCAGTTTGTCTCCAACAGGGTTTGAAGCTTTCTTT
CASSLSPTGFEAFF
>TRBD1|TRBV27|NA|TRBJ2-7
TGTGCCAGCAGTTTCCCGGGACAGGGGTCCTACGAGCAGTACTTC
CASSFPGQGSYEQYF
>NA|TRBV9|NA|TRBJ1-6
TGTGCCAGCAGCGTAGAATTGAGCTCCTATAATTCACCCCTCCACTTT
CASSVELSSYNSPLHF
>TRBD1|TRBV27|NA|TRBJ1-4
TGTGCCAGCAGTGCCTTGACAGGGTTAGAAGAAAAACTGTTTTTT
CASSALTGLEEKLFF
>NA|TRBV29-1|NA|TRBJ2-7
TGCAGCGTTGAAGTCCGAGACAGCTCCTACGAGCAGTACTTC
CSVEVRDSSYEQYF
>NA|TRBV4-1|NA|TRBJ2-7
TGCGCCAGCAGCGATTTTAAGACTCCCTACGAGCAGTACTTC
CASSDFKTPYEQYF
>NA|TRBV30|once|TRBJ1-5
TGTGCCTGGAGTGTACCGGACGGAAATCAGCCCCAGCATTTT
CAWSVPDGNQPQHF
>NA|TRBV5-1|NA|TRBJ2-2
TGCGCCAGCAGCTTGGTGTTATTTAACACCGGGGAGCTGTTTTTT
CASSLVLFNTGELFF
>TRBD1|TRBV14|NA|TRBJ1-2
TGTGCCAGCAGCCAAGCTGGACAGGGCTACTATGGCTACACCTTC
CASSQAGQGYYGYTF
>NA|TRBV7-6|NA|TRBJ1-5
TGTGCCAGCAGCTTAGCGATGGGTTACAATCAGCCCCAGCATTTT
CASSLAMGYNQPQHF
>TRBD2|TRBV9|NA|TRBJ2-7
TGTGCCAGCAGCGGGCAGCGGGAGGGCGGGGACGAGCAGTACTTC
CASSGQREGGDEQYF
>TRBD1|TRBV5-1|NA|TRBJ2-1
TGCGCCAGCACCATGACAGGGTTGTGGAATGAGCAGTTCTTC
CASTMTGLWNEQFF
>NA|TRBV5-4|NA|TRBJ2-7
TGTGCCAGCAAGGGGGAATCCTACGAGCAGTACTTC
CASKGESYEQYF
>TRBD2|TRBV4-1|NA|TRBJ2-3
TGCGCCAGCAGCCAAGATCTACTAGCGGGGGTTGGAGATACGCAGTATTTT
CASSQDLLAGVGDTQYF
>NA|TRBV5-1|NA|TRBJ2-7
TGCGCCAGCAGATGGGGGTCGACGCCCGAGCAGTACTTC
CASRWGSTPEQYF
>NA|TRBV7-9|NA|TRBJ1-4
TGTGCCAGCAGCTCTTGGGGAAAGGGCCTAACTAATGAAAAACTGTTTTTT
CASSSWGKGLTNEKLFF
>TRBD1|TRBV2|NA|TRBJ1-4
TGTGCCAGCAGGTCCGGGACAGGCACGACTAATGAAAAACTGTTTTTT
CASRSGTGTTNEKLFF
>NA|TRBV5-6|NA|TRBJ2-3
TGTGCCAGTTCGGACTATAACAGAGATACGCAGTATTTT
CASSDYNRDTQYF
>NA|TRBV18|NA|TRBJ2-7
TGTGCCAGCTCACAAACAGGGTACTACGAGCAGTACTTC
CASSQTGYYEQYF
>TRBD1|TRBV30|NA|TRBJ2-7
TGTGCCTGGAACGGACAGGGATCGGAAGAGCAGTACTTC
CAWNGQGSEEQYF
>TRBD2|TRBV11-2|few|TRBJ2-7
TGTGCCAGCAGCTTAGGGGACGGGGGGGTCCAGTACGAGCAGTACTTC
CASSLGDGGVQYEQYF
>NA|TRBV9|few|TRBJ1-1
TGTGCCAGCAGCCCAGCAGGGACTGAAGCTTTCTTT
CASSPAGTEAFF
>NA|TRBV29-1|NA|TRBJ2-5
TGCAGCGTTGAAGCCCCCGCAGGCGGCGAGACCCAGTACTTC
CSVEAPAGGETQYF
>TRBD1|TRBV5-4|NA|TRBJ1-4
TGTGCCAGCAGCCCGGGGACAGGGGGTAATGAAAAACTGTTTTTT
CASSPGTGGNEKLFF
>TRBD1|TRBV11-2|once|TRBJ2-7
TGTGCCAGCAGCACGGGGACAGGTACATTCTACGAGCAGTACTTC
CASSTGTGTFYEQYF
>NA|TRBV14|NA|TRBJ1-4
TGTGCCAGCAGTCTAACAGGGTTTGCAACTAATGAAAAACTGTTTTTT
CASSLTGFATNEKLFF
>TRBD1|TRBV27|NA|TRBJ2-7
TGTGCCAGCAGTTTATTAGGGACAGGGGATCCCTACGAGCAGTACTTC
CASSLLGTGDPYEQYF
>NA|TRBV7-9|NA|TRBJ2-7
TGTGCCAGCAGCTTGACTTCCTACGAGCAGTACTTC
CASSLTSYEQYF
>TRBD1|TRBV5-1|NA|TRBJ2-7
TGCGCCAGCAGCTTGGAAGTAATAGAGGGGGCGATCGACGAGCAGTACTTC
CASSLEVIEGAIDEQYF
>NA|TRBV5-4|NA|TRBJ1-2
TGTGCCAGCAGCTTCACTGGACAGCCCCTGAGAGGCTACACCTTC
CASSFTGQPLRGYTF
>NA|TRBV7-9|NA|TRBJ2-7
TGTGCCAGCAGCTTAGGGCAGGGGGGCCAGTACGAGCAGTACTTC
CASSLGQGGQYEQYF
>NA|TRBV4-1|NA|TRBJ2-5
TGCGCCAGCAGCCAAGAGGTGTGGGGGACCCAAGAGACCCAGTACTTC
CASSQEVWGTQETQYF
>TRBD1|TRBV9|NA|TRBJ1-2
TGTGCCAGCAGCCCCCCGGGACAGAATGGCTACACCTTC
CASSPPGQNGYTF
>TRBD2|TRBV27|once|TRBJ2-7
TGTGCCAGCAGTCTAGCGGGGCGTTACGAGCAGTACTTC
CASSLAGRYEQYF
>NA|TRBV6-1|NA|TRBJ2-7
TGTGCCAGCAGTGACGGATGGGGTCGTTACGAGCAGTACTTC
CASSDGWGRYEQYF
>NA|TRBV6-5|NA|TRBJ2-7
TGTGCCAGCAGTTTTGTAAGCTCCTACGAGCAGTACTTC
CASSFVSSYEQYF
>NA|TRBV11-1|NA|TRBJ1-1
TGTGCCAGCAGCTTAATCGAGGGAGCGGCCACTGAAGCTTTCTTT
CASSLIEGAATEAFF
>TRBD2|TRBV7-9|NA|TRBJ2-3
TGTGCCAGCAGCCCAACCCCGGGACTACCAAGCACAGATACGCAGTATTTT
CASSPTPGLPSTDTQYF
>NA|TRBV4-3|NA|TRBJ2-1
TGCGCCAGCAGCCAAGATCGTACCGGTTGGAATGAGCAGTTCTTC
CASSQDRTGWNEQFF